This T cell receptor beta chain was recorded in a study of control samples from healthy donors and cancer patients. The protocol was immunoSEQ multiplex PCR, while the TCRdb copy is restricted to in-frame clones and leaves out a portion. The table has about 73,000 clones, roughly 94% seen once. This clone was seen only once. The CDR3 contains 13 residues. CDR1 MGHRA and CDR2 YSYEKL come from the germline V gene. The ends were cut back, 1 base at V and 7 bases at J, with 8 bases in the middle. V gene TRBV4-1 combines with J gene TRBJ1-5; no firm D call. The sample consisted of blood. This TCR came from a woman aged 40 to 49 in good health. Here the CDR3 DNA reads TGCGCCAGCAGCCAAGTACCACTCCAGCCCCAGCATTTT. It specifies CASSQVPLQPQHF.